The 31 T cell receptor beta chains presented below share a single source sample, sequenced in a study of blood T cell repertoires in COVID-19. The assay was immunoSEQ multiplex PCR, and TCRdb's table has in-frame clones only and misses some. The sample includes about 180,000 clones, 75% to 90% seen only once; the top ten take approximately 11%. The specimen sequenced was peripheral blood. The receptors originated from a human donor with active or convalescent COVID-19. The donor label of this sample is uncertain.

This clone was recorded a few times. This chain links TRBV9 with TRBJ1-3; tentatively, D is TRBD1 (6 bases). Germline CDR1 SGDLS, CDR2 YYNGEE. Trimming removed 0 bases at V and 4 bases at J, with 8 bases between. The CDR3 has 14 amino acids. The CDR3 sequence is CASSVGGHGNTIYF. In nucleotides, the CDR3 is TGTGCCAGCAGCGTAGGGGGGCACGGAAACACCATATATTTT.

This sequence joins TRBV15 and TRBJ1-2; TRBD1 matches at 8 bases. Germline lookup yields CDR1 LNHNV and CDR2 YYDKDF (reference sequence). The junction had 4 bases not matched to a gene; V was cut back by 2 bases and J by 8 bases. The CDR3 has 13 amino acids. The CDR3 protein is CATSRRTGFGYTF. CDR3 bases: TGTGCCACCAGCAGAAGGACAGGGTTCGGCTACACCTTC.

The chain employs TRBV5-3 and TRBJ1-1; 8 bases are a match to TRBD1. TRBV5-3 is flagged as an ORF with uncertain function. The CDR3 is 12 amino acids. Losses at the gene ends were 4 bases for V and 10 bases for J; bases not matched to a gene: 6. CDR3 protein: CARSSWTGRAFF. The CDR3 region has the DNA TGTGCCAGAAGCAGCTGGACAGGGAGAGCTTTCTTT.

This sequence joins TRBV6-5 and TRBJ2-5; maybe TRBD2 (5 bases). CDR1 and CDR2 from the germline V gene are MNHEY and SVGAGI. The V gene lost 0 bases and the J gene lost 2 bases, with 10 bases spanning the gap. The CDR3 runs to 15 residues. CDR3 DNA: TGTGCCAGCAGTTACTCGAGGGTTCGTCAAGAGACCCAGTACTTC. Protein product: CASSYSRVRQETQYF.

The chain recombines TRBV9 with TRBJ2-4, with 13 bases aligning to TRBD2. The CDR3 extends over 15 amino acids. Germline lookup yields CDR1 SGDLS and CDR2 YYNGEE. With 5 bases clipped from V and 8 bases from J, the junction kept 7 bases outside the gene matches. The CDR3 bases are TGTGCCAGCAGTACTAGCGGGGGGGCCATGGACATTCAGTACTTC. Amino acid sequence: CASSTSGGAMDIQYF.

The rearrangement links TRBV2 to TRBJ1-5; TRBD1 aligns across 8 bases. This CDR3 comprises 14 residues. Germline loops: CDR1 SNHLY, CDR2 FYNNEI. Trimming removed 8 bases from V and 7 bases from J; junction bases left unmatched: 10. This CDR3 is CASGPGGARQPQHF. Here the CDR3 DNA reads TGTGCCAGCGGGCCAGGGGGCGCGAGGCAGCCCCAGCATTTT.

The V call is TRBV30, the J call TRBJ1-6; D is undetermined. This CDR3 is built from 13 residues. Trimming took 0 bases from V and 7 from J, leaving 7 bases between them. Germline lookup yields CDR1 GTSNPN and CDR2 SVGIG (reference sequence). CDR3 residues: CAWSVLVNSPLHF. In DNA, the CDR3 is TGTGCCTGGAGTGTACTGGTGAATTCACCCCTCCACTTT.

This clone was seen a handful of times. CDR3 amino acids: CASSWSRDRGANTGELFF. The CDR3, as DNA: TGCGCCAGCAGCTGGAGCCGGGACAGGGGTGCGAACACCGGGGAGCTGTTTTTT. The chain joins TRBV5-1 to TRBJ2-2; 10 bases match TRBD1. The CDR3 contains 18 residues. Per germline, CDR1 SGHRS and CDR2 YFSETQ. V dropped 3 bases and J dropped 0; count of bases not matched to a gene: 8.

The chain carries TRBV27 and TRBJ2-7; 12 nucleotides line up with TRBD2. CDR1 and CDR2 from the germline V gene are MNHEY and SMNVEV (reference sequence). V shed 6 bases, J shed 2 bases, and the junction held 11 bases outside the gene matches. CDR3 length equals 17 residues. The CDR3 loop reads CASRRYSSGGVAYEQYF. The CDR3 region has the DNA TGTGCCAGCAGACGATACTCTAGCGGGGGGGTTGCCTACGAGCAGTACTTC.

In the case of this clone: In the same sample, other DNA sequences code for this CDR3. This chain links TRBV5-1 with TRBJ1-1, with 8 bases that match TRBD1. Germline lookup yields CDR1 SGHRS and CDR2 YFSETQ. This CDR3 spans 13 amino acids. The junction had 1 base not matched to a gene; V was cut back by 2 bases and J by 4 bases. CDR3 DNA sequence: TGCGCCAGCAGCTTTACAGGGGGCACTGAAGCTTTCTTT. This encodes CASSFTGGTEAFF.

The genes are TRBV11-2 and TRBJ2-5, with 8 bases lining up with TRBD1. The CDR3 contains 14 residues. Germline CDR1 is SGHAT and CDR2 is FQNNGV. V shed 4 bases and J 4 bases; nucleotides not matched to a gene: 5. The chain's CDR3 is CASSSDRVLETQYF. Here the CDR3 DNA reads TGTGCCAGCAGCTCGGACAGGGTTTTAGAGACCCAGTACTTC.

This chain joins TRBV29-1 and TRBJ1-1; D is uncertain. Germline CDR1 reads SQVTM; CDR2 reads ANQGSEA. Trimming took 8 bases from V and 2 from J, leaving 15 bases between them. This CDR3 is built from 13 residues. The CDR3 DNA follows: TGCAGCTCCCCCGGCAGGTTTAACACTGAAGCTTTCTTT. Amino acid sequence: CSSPGRFNTEAFF.

The rearrangement joins TRBV11-1 to TRBJ1-1; D not resolved. The length of the CDR3 is 14 residues. Germline V gene sequence: CDR1 SGHAT, CDR2 FQDESV (reference sequence). The ends were cut back, 0 bases at V and 0 bases at J, with 5 bases in the middle. CDR3: CASSLAPVNTEAFF. The CDR3 bases are TGTGCCAGCAGCTTAGCACCAGTGAACACTGAAGCTTTCTTT.

CDR3 residues: CASSVAGRSSYNSPLHF. CDR3 sequence (DNA): TGTGCCAGCAGCGTAGCGGGAAGGAGCTCCTATAATTCACCCCTCCACTTT. The J gene is TRBJ1-6, the V gene TRBV9, with D hard to call. Deletions cut 0 bases from V and 0 bases from J, with 10 bases between. The CDR3 contains 17 residues. From germline, CDR1 is SGDLS and CDR2 YYNGEE.

CDR3 amino acids: CASRPGQGTDTQYF. The DNA for the CDR3 is TGTGCCAGCAGACCGGGACAGGGAACAGATACGCAGTATTTT. The J gene is TRBJ2-3, the V gene TRBV7-2; 9 nucleotides align to TRBD1. Germline V gene lookup returns CDR1 SGHTA and CDR2 FQGNSA. The CDR3 has 14 amino acids. The junction had 4 bases not matched to a gene; V was cut back by 6 bases and J by 3 bases.

The chain recombines TRBV19 with TRBJ2-3; 7 bases fit TRBD1. Germline lookup yields CDR1 LNHDA and CDR2 SQIVND (reference sequence). Unmatched junction bases numbered 11, after V lost 5 bases and J lost 6 bases. CDR3 size: 15 residues. Here the CDR3 reads CASSPQTGPRDTQYF. CDR3 coding DNA: TGTGCCAGTAGTCCCCAGACAGGGCCACGGGATACGCAGTATTTT.

J is TRBJ2-1 and V is TRBV6-5; tentative D call: TRBD2 (6 bases). V was clipped by 0 bases and J by 6 bases, with 15 bases between them. The CDR3 sequence is 16 residues long. Germline CDR1 and CDR2: MNHEY and SVGAGI. The DNA of the CDR3 is TGTGCCAGCAGTTACTCGAGCGGGCCACTCGTCAATGAGCAGTTCTTC. It codes for CASSYSSGPLVNEQFF.

The chain couples TRBV3-1 (or the pseudogene TRBV3-2) to TRBJ2-2; D ambiguous. From germline, CDR1 is LGHDT and CDR2 YNNKEL (reference sequence). CDR3 length: 14 residues. Trimming took 10 bases from V and 0 from J, leaving 12 bases between them. CDR3 residues: CATNTNPNTGELFF. The CDR3 region has the DNA TGTGCCACCAATACAAACCCGAACACCGGGGAGCTGTTTTTT.

The chain is built from TRBV11-3 and TRBJ2-1, with TRBD1 identical over 9 bases. Germline CDR1 SGHNT, CDR2 YENEEA. The V segment lost 2 bases and the J segment 7 bases; nucleotides outside the gene matches: 18. This CDR3 region has 19 residues. Written as DNA, the CDR3 is TGTGCCAGCAGCTTAACTCCGGGACAGGGAGGTAGGTGGACGAATGAGCAGTTCTTC. Amino acids: CASSLTPGQGGRWTNEQFF.

The V call is TRBV9, the J call TRBJ2-6, with 7 nucleotides matching TRBD1. The CDR3 sequence is 16 residues long. The V gene's germline CDR1 is SGDLS and CDR2 YYNGEE. With V trimmed by 3 bases and J by 0 bases, 3 bases remained unmatched. CDR3 nucleotides: TGTGCCAGCAGCGCCCGACAGGGCTCTGGGGCCAACGTCCTGACTTTC. Translation gives CASSARQGSGANVLTF.

This clone was detected only a few times. The rearrangement joins TRBV7-9 to TRBJ1-6, with D perhaps matching TRBD1 (5 bases). This CDR3 is built from 13 residues. V dropped 3 bases and J dropped 14 bases, with 14 bases sitting between them. The germline gives CDR1 SEHNR, CDR2 FQNEAQ (reference sequence). CDR3 sequence reads: CASSLGTGVTLHF. CDR3 nucleotides: TGTGCCAGCAGCTTGGGAACAGGTGTCACCCTCCACTTT.

This chain links TRBV24-1 with TRBJ2-7, with 7 bases fitting TRBD2. The germline gives CDR1 KGHDR, CDR2 SFDVKD. The trim removed 7 bases at V and 0 bases at J, leaving 11 bases unmatched. This CDR3 contains 16 residues. In nucleotides, the CDR3 is TGTGCCACCAGCCCCTTTCGGCTAGCGGACTCCTACGAGCAGTACTTC. It is translated as CATSPFRLADSYEQYF.

As regards this clone: One end of the junction is discordant with germline, which a read error may explain. The J gene is TRBJ2-3, the V gene TRBV5-1; TRBD2 matches 11 bases. The germline gives CDR1 SGHRS, CDR2 YFSETQ. The CDR3 is made up of 18 amino acids. The CDR3 protein is CASRFQGGSGRALGTQYF. DNA for the CDR3: TGCGCCAGCCGCTTTCAAGGAGGTAGCGGGAGGGCCCTAGGTACGCAGTATTTT.

This sequence joins TRBV3-1 (or the pseudogene TRBV3-2) and TRBJ1-5, with 7 bases identical to TRBD1. Germline V gives CDR1 LGHDT, CDR2 YNNKEL (reference sequence). The trim removed 7 bases at V and 4 bases at J, leaving 4 bases unmatched. The CDR3 contains 13 residues. The CDR3 loop reads CASTEGANQPQHF. CDR3 coding DNA: TGTGCCAGCACGGAGGGGGCGAATCAGCCCCAGCATTTT.

J is TRBJ1-1 and V is TRBV7-9; TRBD1 might be the D (5 bases). The germline V gene has CDR1 SEHNR and CDR2 FQNEAQ (reference sequence). V dropped 5 bases and J dropped 2 bases, with 9 bases sitting between them. This CDR3 comprises 13 residues. CDR3 nucleotide sequence: TGTGCCAGCAGCCCTCAGGGTAACACTGAAGCTTTCTTT. Residues: CASSPQGNTEAFF.

CDR3 nucleotide sequence: TGTGCCAGCAGCCAAGTGGCCATAACAAACTATGGCTACACCTTC. Amino acids: CASSQVAITNYGYTF. The chain links TRBV3-1 (or the pseudogene TRBV3-2) to TRBJ1-2; D remains ambiguous. The V end lost 1 base, the J end lost 2 bases, and 11 bases lay between the germline ends. The CDR3 spans 15 residues. Germline CDR1 reads LGHDT; CDR2 reads YNNKEL (reference sequence).

This chain joins TRBV3-1 (or the pseudogene TRBV3-2) and TRBJ1-2; tentatively, D is TRBD1 (6 bases). Germline CDR1 is LGHDT and CDR2 is YNNKEL (reference sequence). Trimming took off 7 bases at V and 3 bases at J, with 15 bases between the two ends. CDR3 length equals 14 residues. This chain's CDR3 is CASNPSAGDYGYTF. The CDR3 DNA reads as TGTGCCAGCAACCCCTCAGCAGGGGACTATGGCTACACCTTC.

V usage is TRBV28 and J usage is TRBJ1-5; D unclear. V lost 5 bases and J lost 3, with 8 bases in between. Germline V CDR1 and CDR2: MDHEN, SYDVKM. This CDR3 contains 13 residues. The CDR3 here is CASSPDFNQPQHF. The CDR3 coding sequence is TGTGCCAGCAGTCCGGACTTCAATCAGCCCCAGCATTTT.

This clone was observed a single time. V gene TRBV27 combines with J gene TRBJ2-3, with 10 bases that match TRBD1. The CDR3 length is 16 residues. Germline CDR1 MNHEY, CDR2 SMNVEV (reference sequence). V was clipped by 6 bases and J by 4 bases; unmatched bases: 10. CDR3 in amino acids: CASRTGTGEVSDTQYF. CDR3 sequence (DNA): TGTGCCAGCAGGACCGGGACAGGGGAAGTTTCAGATACGCAGTATTTT.

The chain combines TRBV5-1 with TRBJ2-2, with a tentative D call TRBD1 (5 bases). V was cut by 0 bases and J by 3 bases, with 12 bases left in between. Germline V gene sequence: CDR1 SGHRS, CDR2 YFSETQ. The CDR3 totals 16 residues. CDR3 in amino acids: CASSLAVGLDTGELFF. The DNA for the CDR3 is TGCGCCAGCAGCTTGGCCGTGGGGCTGGACACCGGGGAGCTGTTTTTT.

The chain employs TRBV27 and TRBJ2-7, with 8 bases aligning to TRBD2. Germline values: CDR1 MNHEY, CDR2 SMNVEV (reference sequence). The V segment lost 7 bases and the J segment 2 bases; nucleotides outside the gene matches: 7. The CDR3 sequence is 14 residues long. As DNA, the CDR3 is TGTGCCAGCACCCGGGGAGCGGGAGCCTACGAGCAGTACTTC. As protein: CASTRGAGAYEQYF.